This T cell receptor (beta chain) is from a study of shared clonotypes between healthy human individuals. Only a few counts were recorded for this clone. Some clones are missing from TCRdb's copy, which holds only in-frame ones; the method was immunoSEQ multiplex PCR. The table records millions of clones, just over 90% of them present only once. Germline lookup yields CDR1 LNHDA and CDR2 SQIVND (reference sequence). The CDR3 totals 14 residues. V gave up 7 bases and J gave up 1 base, with 11 bases separating them. Specimen: naive CD4+ T cells sorted from blood. Subset noted: CD45RA+ positively selected. J is TRBJ1-5 and V is TRBV19; perhaps TRBD1 as D (6 bases). The origin of this receptor is a man aged 18 to 30 in good health. The CDR3 nucleotides are TGTGCCAGTACCATAACAGGGAGCAATCAGCCCCAGCATTTT. Translated: CASTITGSNQPQHF. Complete variable domain (other parts from reference TRBV19 and TRBJ1-5): DGGITQSPKYLFRKEGQNVTLSCEQNLNHDAMYWYRQDPGQGLRLIYYSQIVNDFQKGDIAEGYSVSREKKESFPLTVTSAQKNPTAFYLCASTITGSNQPQHFGDGTRLSIL.